This T cell receptor (beta chain) came from a study of blood T cell repertoires in COVID-19. The overall study: Sites in the United States, Italy and Spain provided acute and convalescent COVID-19 samples.

The CDR3 covers 13 residues. Germline values: CDR1 LNHDA, CDR2 SQIVND (reference sequence). With V trimmed by 5 bases and J by 7 bases, 5 bases remained unmatched. Authors' processing steps: Researchers report that nucleated cell counts were estimated from reference gene primer amplification. Some clones are missing from TCRdb's copy, which holds only in-frame ones; the method was immunoSEQ multiplex PCR. Clonal size and the V and J genes are those of that table, whereas D and trimming came from the DNA. The sample records about 14,000 clones, 82% being singletons. Sequenced: peripheral blood. This chain uses TRBV19 with TRBJ2-3; 8 nucleotides match TRBD2. This TCR came from a man older than 75 with active or convalescent COVID-19. The CDR3 DNA sequence: TGTGCCAGTAGTGGCGGGGGGAGCAATACGCAGTATTTT. Protein sequence: CASSGGGSNTQYF.